This TCR beta chain was identified in a study of monozygotic twins with cystic fibrosis. V lost 4 bases to trimming and J lost 4 bases; unmatched junction nucleotides: 4. This CDR3 is 14 amino acids long. CDR1 is KGHSH, CDR2 LQKENI, per germline. The protocol was immunoSEQ multiplex PCR, while the TCRdb copy is restricted to in-frame clones and leaves out a portion. The data hold 25,000 or so clones, with about nine tenths observed a single time. Sequencing was done on a sample of blood. V gene TRBV18 combines with J gene TRBJ1-5, with 7 bases lining up with TRBD1. The receptor comes from a girl aged 2-15 years with cystic fibrosis. The CDR3 reads CASSHRGPNQPQHF. CDR3 coding DNA: TGTGCCAGCTCACACAGGGGTCCGAATCAGCCCCAGCATTTT.